This paragraph covers one T cell receptor beta chain sequence. This clonotype was found a few times. Its binding antigen is unknown. Per-base qualities were not stored, and no clone one base away is much larger. The sample is drawn from a study of regulatory T cells in long-lasting Graves disease (dated by TCRdb to the early 2020s). As for the study more broadly: To count as having persistent Graves' disease, a patient had to have received antithyroid drug treatment for over 5 years with TSH receptor autoantibodies remaining persistently positive. Patients with persistent Graves' disease were compared with patients with newly diagnosed Graves' disease using TCR sequencing and RNA sequencing of peripheral blood. In the clinical cohort, patients with persistent Graves' disease had used antithyroid drugs for an average of around ten years. A total of around 35 samples underwent TCR sequencing, from about 13 patients with persistent Graves' disease and 20 or so patients with newly diagnosed Graves' disease. The study took place in China and was registered as a clinical trial.

What the study reported, not specific to this receptor: Persistent patients shared more public clonotypes among themselves (around 2,800) than newly diagnosed patients did (about 900). Persistent Graves' disease patients showed lower TCR Shannon entropy and fewer highly expanded clones than newly diagnosed patients, suggesting clonal expansion. Because the primary lesion, thyroid tissue, could not be accessed, the study looked at peripheral blood alone. Sequencing and analysis were limited to the TCR beta chain. Persistent disease showed preferential use of TRBV28, TRBJ1-2 and TRBJ2-5, whereas newly diagnosed disease favored TRBV20-1 and TRBJ2-1. The small sample size was acknowledged by the authors as a limitation that may reduce accuracy.

Receptor libraries were prepared by multiplex PCR. This sample was sequenced with an Illumina HiSeq 4000. CDR3 regions were amplified by Arm-PCR with iRepertoire HTBI primers to construct TCR beta libraries. Gel purification was performed on PCR products prior to sequencing. The authors processed their data as follows. A total of 60 to 80 TRBV and under 15 TRBJ segments were identified across samples and were used for gene usage analysis of CDR3 amino acid clonotypes. COPE and FqMerger were used to merge filtered high-quality paired reads into contigs. BLAST was used to align contigs to IMGT TRBV, TRBD and TRBJ reference genes, and CDR3 was defined according to IMGT. Any clonotype with a frequency above 0.1% was counted as a highly expanded clone. Repertoire diversity was measured by Shannon entropy, and V-J evenness by the Gini coefficient. A clonotype was considered public if more than one individual shared it. The public reads were run again by TCRdb, first through fastp at Q25 and then through MiXCR, and only productive beta chains were kept. Each entry is one CDR3 protein sequence, shown with its most common DNA and genes. The V and J calls follow TCRdb's processing rather than the paper's. This sample lists about 450,000 distinct CDR3 sequences; 23% were detected once. The top ten clonotypes cover about 27% of the sample.

The time point label on this specimen signifies: persistent/refractory GD, antithyroid drugs over 5 years with positive TRAb. For both TCR sequencing and RNA sequencing, RNA was extracted from PBMCs using TRIzol. The diagnosis of Graves' disease was made according to American Thyroid Association guidelines. Patients for the study were recruited at an endocrinology department in Xi'an, China. From each patient, nine milliliters of peripheral blood was collected into an EDTA anticoagulant tube. Ficoll Paque Plus density gradient separation was used to isolate PBMCs, and no additional T cell sorting was done. An Agilent 2100 Bioanalyzer and agarose gel were used to assess RNA quality, and a NanoDrop 2000 was used to measure RNA concentration. The germline V gene sets CDR1 to MDHEN and CDR2 to SYDVKM. V gives up 6 bases and J gives up 5 bases, and the segment between their germline ends measures 13 bases. The CDR3 has 13 amino acids, counting the end cysteine and phenylalanine. CDR3 DNA only is kept here, 39 bases in frame from base 1.

The input for sequencing was peripheral blood mononuclear cells (PBMCs), taken when the disease was refractory, from a patient treated with antithyroid drugs. This clonotype originated in a female donor with Graves disease. This receptor chain uses TRBV28 and TRBJ2-5; TRBD1 could be the D gene, as 5 bases match. The sequence in DNA is TGTGCCAGCAGACGTAAAGGGGTGGAGACCCAGTACTTC. Protein translation: CASRRKGVETQYF.